The 22 T cell receptor beta chains reported below all come from one sample, sequenced in a study of blood T cell repertoires in COVID-19. Using immunoSEQ multiplex PCR, the repertoire was profiled, and TCRdb retains in-frame clones only, with some absent. Seen here are 55,000 to 70,000 clones, 88% observed once, and the top ten hold 10%. The material sequenced was PBMCs or T cells enriched from blood (not recorded which). The receptors come from a woman in her thirties or forties who had recovered from COVID-19.

The chain joins TRBV18 to TRBJ2-1, with a tentative D call TRBD2 (5 bases). The germline CDR1 and CDR2 sequences are KGHSH and LQKENI. Trimming took 3 bases from V and 1 from J, leaving 10 bases between them. The CDR3 length is 15 residues. The CDR3: CASSPEGLSYNEQFF. The CDR3 nucleotides are TGTGCCAGCTCACCTGAGGGTTTATCCTACAATGAGCAGTTCTTC.

The V and J genes are TRBV18 and TRBJ2-5; TRBD1 aligns across 7 bases. Germline CDR1 is KGHSH and CDR2 is LQKENI. The J segment lost 5 bases and the V segment lost 2 bases, leaving 11 bases of the junction unmatched. The CDR3 loop spans 16 amino acids. CDR3 bases: TGTGCCAGCTCACCAGTCGGCGTAGGGGGCACGGAGACCCAGTACTTC. This translates into CASSPVGVGGTETQYF.

The chain combines TRBV29-1 with TRBJ2-2, with D unresolved. CDR1 is SQVTM and CDR2 is ANQGSEA in the germline V gene. This CDR3 has 11 amino acids. V was clipped by 3 bases and J by 7 bases, with 6 bases between them. CDR3 sequence: CSVDAHGELFF. The CDR3 coding sequence is TGCAGCGTTGACGCGCACGGGGAGCTGTTTTTT.

The rearrangement uses TRBV7-8 and TRBJ1-5; D is unresolved. Germline V gives CDR1 SGHVS, CDR2 FQNEAQ. This CDR3 is built from 16 residues. V lost 1 base and J lost 0, with 10 bases in between. The CDR3: CASSLDRVSSNQPQHF. CDR3 coding DNA: TGTGCCAGCAGCTTAGATCGCGTATCTAGCAATCAGCCCCAGCATTTT.

The chain has TRBV19 and TRBJ1-2; maybe TRBD1 (6 bases). CDR3 length equals 13 residues. V lost 3 bases, J lost 4 bases, and 9 bases lay in between. CDR1 is LNHDA, CDR2 SQIVND, per germline (reference sequence). In nucleotides, the CDR3 is TGTGCCAGTAGTATGGGGACATCCTATGGCTACACCTTC. It translates to CASSMGTSYGYTF.

V and J are TRBV11-2 and TRBJ1-5, with D possibly matching TRBD1 (5 bases). V lost 2 bases to trimming and J lost 3 bases, with 14 bases between them. The length of the CDR3 is 16 residues. CDR1 SGHAT and CDR2 FQNNGV come from the germline V gene. In DNA form, the CDR3 reads TGTGCCAGCAGCTTATGGGGGGGATTGGACAATCAGCCCCAGCATTTT. Its translation: CASSLWGGLDNQPQHF.

The chain uses TRBV5-6 and TRBJ1-2; maybe TRBD1 (6 bases). Germline loops: CDR1 SGHDT, CDR2 YYEEEE. V dropped 7 bases and J dropped 0 bases, with 16 bases sitting between them. This CDR3 spans 15 amino acids. The CDR3 loop reads CASRFVGASNYGYTF. The CDR3 DNA reads as TGTGCCAGCCGGTTTGTGGGGGCCTCTAACTATGGCTACACCTTC.

This chain joins TRBV19 and TRBJ2-1; TRBD2 might be the D (6 bases). V lost 3 bases and J 8 bases, leaving 17 bases between the germline ends. Germline V lookup: CDR1 LNHDA, CDR2 SQIVND (reference sequence). The CDR3 is 15 amino acids. The CDR3 DNA reads as TGTGCCAGTAGTATTGTGGCGGGGTCTGCCGATGAGCAGTTCTTC. Its translation: CASSIVAGSADEQFF.

This chain connects TRBV12-2 to TRBJ2-7; the table names TRBD2, a call not compared with the DNA. TRBV12-2 is given as a pseudogene. This CDR3 is built from 16 residues. The CDR3 here is CASRLLVGGRAYEQYF. As DNA, the CDR3 is TGTGCAAGTCGCCTCCTTGTCGGGGGGCGGGCCTACGAGCAGTACTTC.

The rearrangement joins TRBV6-5 to TRBJ2-5; tentative D call: TRBD1 (5 bases). The CDR3 totals 14 residues. Germline CDR1 reads MNHEY; CDR2 reads SVGAGI. The V end lost 0 bases, the J end lost 1 base, and 6 bases lay between the germline ends. In nucleotides, the CDR3 is TGTGCCAGCAGTTACTCCCAGGGCCAAGAGACCCAGTACTTC. This encodes CASSYSQGQETQYF.

The chain couples TRBV19 to TRBJ2-7, with 7 nucleotides matching TRBD1. V gave up 4 bases and J gave up 1 base; unmatched junction bases: 4. The CDR3 spans 14 residues. The V gene's germline CDR1 is LNHDA and CDR2 SQIVND (reference sequence). This chain's CDR3 is CASSNGQVSYEQYF. The CDR3 DNA is TGTGCCAGTAGTAATGGACAGGTTTCCTACGAGCAGTACTTC.

The chain employs TRBV15 and TRBJ2-1; D possibly corresponds to TRBD2 (5 bases). Germline V gene lookup returns CDR1 LNHNV and CDR2 YYDKDF (reference sequence). The CDR3 is 14 amino acids. V lost 3 bases and J 4 bases, leaving 10 bases between the germline ends. CDR3 bases: TGTGCCACCAGCAGCGGGGAAACGTACAATGAGCAGTTCTTC. Its translation is CATSSGETYNEQFF. The whole variable domain, filled in from reference TRBV15 and TRBJ2-1, reads DAMVIQNPRYQVTQFGKPVTLSCSQTLNHNVMYWYQQKSSQAPKLLFHYYDKDFNNEADTPDNFQSRRPNTSFCFLDIRSPGLGDTAMYLCATSSGETYNEQFFGPGTRLTVL.

The rearrangement links TRBV14 to TRBJ2-7; D unclear. V gave up 1 base and J gave up 6 bases, with 10 bases separating them. The CDR3 loop spans 13 amino acids. Per germline, CDR1 SGHDN and CDR2 FVKESK. The CDR3, as DNA: TGTGCCAGCAGCCAAGCTGCAGGTAGCGAGCAGTACTTC. It is translated as CASSQAAGSEQYF.

The chain has TRBV9 and TRBJ1-1; 11 bases match TRBD1. Trimming at V came to 0 bases and at J to 1 base, leaving 11 bases not matched to a gene. The CDR3 runs 19 residues. Germline V lookup: CDR1 SGDLS, CDR2 YYNGEE. The CDR3 is CASSVGPGTGTGGNTEAFF. DNA of the CDR3: TGTGCCAGCAGCGTAGGGCCTGGAACCGGGACAGGGGGGAACACTGAAGCTTTCTTT.

V and J are TRBV11-3 and TRBJ2-3; D might be TRBD2 (6 bases). The CDR3 has 15 residues. The germline V and J ends were trimmed by 5 bases and 2 bases, with 14 bases remaining between them. Germline V CDR1 and CDR2: SGHNT, YENEEA. CDR3 amino acids: CASSPAGFLTDTQYF. The CDR3 DNA follows: TGTGCCAGCAGCCCGGCGGGATTTCTCACAGATACGCAGTATTTT.

V usage is TRBV24-1 and J usage is TRBJ2-5; 8 bases align to TRBD1. This CDR3 spans 19 amino acids. V lost 1 base and J lost 2; bases outside the gene matches: 14. Germline V gene sequence: CDR1 KGHDR, CDR2 SFDVKD. CDR3 sequence: CATSDFPLPMTGEQETQYF. CDR3 bases: TGTGCCACCAGTGATTTTCCCCTACCCATGACAGGGGAACAAGAGACCCAGTACTTC.

The J gene is TRBJ1-2, the V gene TRBV5-6; 7 nucleotides line up with TRBD1. V lost 4 bases and J lost 1; bases outside the gene matches: 4. The CDR3 is 14 amino acids. Germline loops: CDR1 SGHDT, CDR2 YYEEEE. The CDR3 DNA follows: TGTGCCAGCAGCAGGGACAGTTTTAACTATGGCTACACCTTC. Its protein is CASSRDSFNYGYTF.

This sequence joins TRBV11-3 and TRBJ2-7; 10 bases are a match to TRBD2. From germline, CDR1 is SGHNT and CDR2 YENEEA. The CDR3 runs 14 residues. Trimming at V came to 6 bases and at J to 2 bases, leaving 4 bases not matched to a gene. The CDR3 DNA is TGTGCCAGCAGTTTTAGCGGGGGGCCCTACGAGCAGTACTTC. This sequence encodes CASSFSGGPYEQYF. The full variable domain, its missing parts supplied by reference TRBV11-3 and TRBJ2-7, is EAGVVQSPRYKIIEKKQPVAFWCNPISGHNTLYWYLQNLGQGPELLIRYENEEAVDDSQLPKDRFSAERLKGVDSTLKIQPAELGDSAVYLCASSFSGGPYEQYFGPGTRLTVT.

V gene TRBV4-1 combines with J gene TRBJ2-7, with TRBD1 matching over 7 bases. Losses at the gene ends were 1 base for V and 2 bases for J; bases not matched to a gene: 8. The CDR3 is made up of 16 amino acids. Germline V gene lookup returns CDR1 MGHRA and CDR2 YSYEKL. The CDR3 DNA reads TGCGCCAGCAGCCAAGGGGGCGACAGGGCCACCTACGAGCAGTACTTC. Its protein product is CASSQGGDRATYEQYF.

This rearrangement joins TRBV20-1 to TRBJ2-1; 7 nucleotides align to TRBD1. This CDR3 region has 11 residues. Germline CDR1 and CDR2: DFQATT and SNEGSKA (reference sequence). V trimming: 4 bases; J trimming: 8 bases; junction bases outside the gene matches: 2. CDR3 in DNA: TGCAGTGCTACCACAGGGGATGAGCAGTTCTTC. It codes for CSATTGDEQFF.

V usage is TRBV6-4 and J usage is TRBJ2-3; 7 nucleotides align to TRBD1. Germline CDR1 and CDR2: MRHNA and SNTAGT. The trim removed 3 bases at V and 6 bases at J, leaving 9 bases unmatched. The CDR3 length is 15 residues. The DNA of the CDR3 is TGTGCCAGCAGTGAGACGAGGGGGCAGCGCGATACGCAGTATTTT. It codes for CASSETRGQRDTQYF.

The chain links TRBV11-1 to TRBJ2-5; 9 bases agree with TRBD1. The V gene end was trimmed by 5 bases and the J gene end by 1 base; junction bases not matched to a gene: 5. The CDR3 contains 15 residues. Per germline, CDR1 SGHAT and CDR2 FQDESV (reference sequence). The CDR3 DNA reads as TGTGCCAGCAGCGAACGGGACAGGGCCCAAGAGACCCAGTACTTC. This translates into CASSERDRAQETQYF.